Below are 17 T cell receptor beta chains sequenced from a single sample in a study of blood T cell repertoires in COVID-19. Produced via immunoSEQ multiplex PCR; TCRdb's table is partial and in-frame only. The sample holds over 85,000 clones, about 91% seen once. The material sequenced was peripheral blood. The source is a human donor with active COVID-19. The donor label of this sample is uncertain.

V and J are TRBV9 and TRBJ2-2, with a tentative D call TRBD1 (5 bases). The CDR3 sequence is 13 residues long. Germline assignment: CDR1 SGDLS and CDR2 YYNGEE. Trimming took 2 bases from V and 5 from J, leaving 7 bases between them. The CDR3 bases are TGTGCCAGCAGCGTCCAGGGAACCGGGGAGCTGTTTTTT. Residues: CASSVQGTGELFF.

The chain has TRBV19 and TRBJ1-2; TRBD1 is a possible D gene (5 bases). The germline V and J ends were trimmed by 3 bases and 0 bases, with 11 bases remaining between them. Germline CDR1 reads LNHDA; CDR2 reads SQIVND (reference sequence). CDR3 size: 15 residues. The CDR3 region is CASSMPREANYGYTF. In DNA, the CDR3 is TGTGCCAGTAGTATGCCCAGGGAAGCTAACTATGGCTACACCTTC.

The CDR3 region is CASSPLHGQPQHF. DNA of the CDR3: TGTGCCAGCTCACCACTTCACGGGCAGCCCCAGCATTTT. The chain recombines TRBV18 with TRBJ1-5; D gene ambiguous. This CDR3 is 13 amino acids long. The germline CDR1 and CDR2 sequences are KGHSH and LQKENI. Trimming removed 1 base from V and 7 bases from J, with 8 bases in between.

This clone was counted only a few times. The chain joins TRBV5-5 to TRBJ1-5; TRBD1 agrees at 7 bases. This CDR3 has 14 residues. In germline, CDR1 is SGHKS, CDR2 YYEKEE (reference sequence). Trimming took 1 base from V and 9 from J; bases not matched to a gene: 7. In nucleotides, the CDR3 is TGTGCCAGCAGCTTGCTAAGGGGGCAAGGGCCCCAGCATTTT. It yields the protein CASSLLRGQGPQHF.

V gene TRBV6-5 combines with J gene TRBJ1-1; 10 bases match TRBD1. The CDR3 sequence is 14 residues long. Germline V gene lookup returns CDR1 MNHEY and CDR2 SVGAGI. Germline trimming cut 4 bases from V and 3 bases from J; bases unmatched to any gene: 2. The chain's CDR3 is CASSSDRGDTEAFF. For the CDR3, the DNA is TGTGCCAGCAGTTCGGACAGGGGGGACACTGAAGCTTTCTTT.

This clone was detected only a few times. The V and J genes are TRBV7-9 and TRBJ2-7; TRBD1 matches 9 bases. Germline V gene lookup returns CDR1 SEHNR and CDR2 FQNEAQ (reference sequence). The CDR3 sequence is 16 residues long. V lost 4 bases to trimming and J lost 7 bases; unmatched junction nucleotides: 14. CDR3 sequence (DNA): TGTGCCAGCAGCTACTCAACGGGACAGGGTACGGAAGAGCAGTACTTC. It encodes CASSYSTGQGTEEQYF.

The genes are TRBV14 and TRBJ2-7; 11 bases map to TRBD1. V dropped 5 bases and J dropped 4; count of bases not matched to a gene: 4. The CDR3 covers 14 residues. Germline CDR1 reads SGHDN; CDR2 reads FVKESK. For the CDR3, the DNA is TGTGCCAGCAGCGCCGGGACAGGGGGGTACGAGCAGTACTTC. Protein: CASSAGTGGYEQYF.

The J gene is TRBJ1-6, the V gene TRBV4-3; D gene ambiguous. This CDR3 has 16 residues. The V end lost 2 bases, the J end lost 4 bases, and 12 bases lay between the germline ends. Per germline, CDR1 LGHNA and CDR2 YSLEER. CDR3 in amino acids: CASSQSRLHYNSPLHF. For the CDR3, the DNA is TGCGCCAGCAGCCAAAGCAGGCTCCATTATAATTCACCCCTCCACTTT.

The chain carries TRBV2 and TRBJ1-2; 12 positions match TRBD1. Germline V gene sequence: CDR1 SNHLY, CDR2 FYNNEI. After removal of 6 bases from V and 2 bases from J, the junction contained 7 bases not matched to a gene. CDR3 length: 16 residues. CDR3 coding DNA: TGTGCCAGCAGCCGGGACAGGGGGCGCGGGAACTATGGCTACACCTTC. Translating gives CASSRDRGRGNYGYTF.

The V call is TRBV4-1, the J call TRBJ1-1; a possible D gene is TRBD1 (5 bases). From germline, CDR1 is MGHRA and CDR2 YSYEKL. The length of the CDR3 is 16 residues. Trimming stripped 2 bases from V and 10 bases from J, with 23 bases between. CDR3 residues: CASSQSSARGGFGAFF. The CDR3 bases are TGCGCCAGCAGCCAATCCTCCGCGCGGGGGGGTTTTGGAGCTTTCTTT.

The DNA of the CDR3 is TGTGCCAGCAGTCTCCAAGGACAGGGGAATTCACCCCTCCACTTT. Its protein is CASSLQGQGNSPLHF. The chain recombines TRBV27 with TRBJ1-6, with 9 bases matching TRBD1. The V gene's germline CDR1 is MNHEY and CDR2 SMNVEV (reference sequence). The J segment lost 7 bases and the V segment lost 5 bases, leaving 6 bases of the junction unmatched. This CDR3 is built from 15 residues.

This clone has just one count. This chain links TRBV25-1 with TRBJ2-2; possible D gene TRBD2, 6 bases. Trimming pared 5 bases from V and 7 bases from J, leaving 17 bases between. The germline gives CDR1 MGHDK, CDR2 SYGVNS. The CDR3 is 15 residues long. This CDR3 reads CASSRGTTVGGELFF. CDR3 DNA sequence: TGTGCCAGCAGTCGGGGGACCACCGTGGGCGGGGAGCTGTTTTTT.

This sequence joins TRBV12-3 or TRBV12-4 and TRBJ1-3; the D is unclear. With 6 bases removed from V and 1 base from J, the gap between germline ends came to 7 bases. This CDR3 is 13 amino acids long. In nucleotides, the CDR3 is TGTGCCAGCAGAGGAGGGTCTGGAAACACCATATATTTT. This encodes CASRGGSGNTIYF.

CDR3 residues: CASSTTGTPSYEQYF. For the CDR3, the DNA is TGTGCCAGCTCAACGACCGGGACACCCTCCTACGAGCAGTACTTC. The chain has TRBV18 and TRBJ2-7; weak D call: TRBD1 (6 bases). CDR1 KGHSH and CDR2 LQKENI come from the germline V gene. The CDR3 extends over 15 amino acids. Trimming removed 5 bases from V and 0 bases from J, with 14 bases in between.

V and J are TRBV5-1 and TRBJ1-4; the D is unclear. The V end was cut by 4 bases, the J end by 8 bases, with 21 bases between. CDR1 and CDR2 from the germline V gene are SGHRS and YFSETQ. The CDR3 loop spans 16 amino acids. The CDR3 loop reads CASSPGYREGVEKLFF. The CDR3 bases are TGCGCCAGCAGCCCCGGATACCGGGAAGGTGTAGAAAAACTGTTTTTT.

This clone was seen only once. The CDR3 bases are TGTGCCAGCAGTTCCGGGACAAGTAACATTCAGTACTTC. It translates to CASSSGTSNIQYF. The chain has TRBV28 and TRBJ2-4; D is possibly TRBD1 (6 bases). V lost 4 bases and J 7 bases, leaving 11 bases between the germline ends. Germline V gene sequence: CDR1 MDHEN, CDR2 SYDVKM. The CDR3 loop spans 13 amino acids. The complete variable domain, with remaining parts taken from reference TRBV28 and TRBJ2-4, reads DVKVTQSSRYLVKRTGEKVFLECVQDMDHENMFWYRQDPGLGLRLIYFSYDVKMKEKGDIPEGYSVSREKKERFSLILESASTNQTSMYLCASSSGTSNIQYFGAGTRLSVL.

The chain joins TRBV3-1 (or the pseudogene TRBV3-2) to TRBJ2-5, with TRBD2 matching 7 bases. The V gene end was trimmed by 5 bases and the J gene end by 0 bases; junction bases not matched to a gene: 18. This CDR3 region has 19 residues. The germline V gene encodes CDR1 LGHDT and CDR2 YNNKEL (reference sequence). The CDR3 coding sequence is TGTGCCAGCAGCTCAGAGATGGGAGCGGGGACCTTAAACCAAGAGACCCAGTACTTC. It yields the protein CASSSEMGAGTLNQETQYF.